This T cell receptor (beta chain) was captured in a study of blood T cell repertoires in COVID-19. In the study overall: The United States, Italy and Spain were the sources of the acute and convalescent COVID-19 samples. T cells, B-cell-depleted T cells, or PBMCs provided the cDNA or gDNA that served as material.

In the authors' workflow: Reference gene primer amplification in the assay estimated nucleated cell counts. The data were produced by immunoSEQ multiplex PCR, yet TCRdb's version contains in-frame clones alone and is incomplete. The V and J calls and clone size come from that table; D and trimming were worked out from the DNA. The sample holds some 250,000 clones; 88% are singletons and the top ten take roughly 0.8%. The CDR3 length is 14 residues. Per the germline V gene, CDR1 is MRHNA and CDR2 is SNTAGT. Trimming cost V 6 bases and J 4 bases, with 15 bases left between them. This TCR was recovered from a woman aged 25 to 39 with acute or convalescent COVID-19. The specimen sequenced was peripheral blood. The chain carries TRBV6-4 and TRBJ1-1; D possibly corresponds to TRBD1 (5 bases). As DNA, the CDR3 is TGTGCCAGCAGACGACAGTCTCTAAGCACTGAAGCTTTCTTT. Translated: CASRRQSLSTEAFF.